These T cell receptor beta chains were read from a single sample in a study of T cell responses to AZD1222 COVID-19 vaccine. The method was immunoSEQ multiplex PCR; TCRdb's version includes in-frame clones alone and lacks a portion of them. The sample comprises 120,000 or so clones, over 85% of which are singletons, and less than 2.5% rests with the top ten. The input for sequencing was peripheral blood, taken 28 days after the second AZD1222 dose. These TCRs come from an adult who received the AZD1222 COVID-19 vaccine. Each CDR3 is given without its conserved first and last residue.

V gene,J gene,CDR3 protein
TRBV4-1,TRBJ2-3,ASSQGQGVAGTDTQY
TRBV5-4,TRBJ2-7,ASSTDRLYEQY
TRBV7-2,TRBJ1-2,ASSEGQDTGYT
TRBV6-2/TRBV6-3,TRBJ2-7,ASSYNHDSSYEQY
TRBV24-1,TRBJ1-2,ATSDTPGDYGYT
TRBV19,TRBJ1-1,ASSPGVSTEAF
TRBV6-6,TRBJ2-3,ASATLPDTQY
TRBV7-2,TRBJ2-1,ASSLASSEYNEQF
TRBV5-5,TRBJ1-1,ASSLDRGGTEAF
TRBV10-3,TRBJ1-3,AVGNTIY
TRBV30,TRBJ2-7,AWSVLRWGEQY
TRBV3-1/TRBV3-2,TRBJ1-6,ASSQTGGLSPLH
TRBV3-1/TRBV3-2,TRBJ1-6,ASSQSSYNSPLH
TRBV12-3/TRBV12-4,TRBJ1-1,ASSPLTGVEAF
TRBV18,TRBJ1-6,ASSLGQLYSPLH
TRBV11-2,TRBJ1-1,ASSSRGHTVGLMNTEAF
TRBV9,TRBJ2-3,ASSVDRDTQY
TRBV14,TRBJ2-3,ASSQKGLRGTDTQY
TRBV4-2,TRBJ2-2,ASSQELLVYTGELF
TRBV19,TRBJ1-1,ASTSNPTLPNTEAF
TRBV5-5,TRBJ1-5,ASSLNGWMGQPQH
TRBV5-8,TRBJ2-3,ASSLEGASTDTQY
TRBV20-1,TRBJ2-3,SAVLWGSQY
TRBV2,TRBJ1-5,ASSERGPNQPQH
TRBV5-1,TRBJ1-3,ASSFSGNTIY
TRBV4-3,TRBJ1-2,ASSQDLGYGYT
TRBV18,TRBJ2-7,ASSLDSGVHEQY
TRBV14,TRBJ2-7,ASSQLGDSGSYEQY
TRBV3-1/TRBV3-2,TRBJ1-1,ASSQMRGMAF
TRBV11-2,TRBJ1-3,ASSPSAGTRWNPIY
TRBV3-1/TRBV3-2,TRBJ1-5,ASSPYSTDRGNQPQH
TRBV14,TRBJ2-1,ASSPLAQDEQF
TRBV19,TRBJ2-2,ASSIRILGGVGGELF